Here is one T cell receptor beta chain with its context. Antigen specificity is unknown. This entry comes from a study of blood T cells in healthy people across ages. Deletions cut 7 bases from V and 0 bases from J, with 10 bases between. Looked up from germline, CDR1 is MNHNY and CDR2 is SVGAGI (reference sequence). This CDR3 region has 14 residues. Primers used in a second PCR of about 7 to 12 cycles were a sample-barcoded 5' primer and a J-beta primer mix. TCRdb reprocessed the 5' RACE reads with MiXCR, giving one entry per CDR3 protein. The sample lists hundreds of thousands of distinct CDR3 sequences, 58% seen once, with 30% to 40% in the top ten. Study results and limitations: Researchers report that TCR beta diversity correlated strongly with naive T cell percentage. Naive CD4+ cell counts and diversity both ran higher in long-lived than in aged donors.

Material for sequencing was blood. The chain combines TRBV6-6 with TRBJ1-5; a weak D match, TRBD1 (5 bases). This sequence was found in a man aged 60 to 75 in good health. For the CDR3, the DNA is TGTGCCAGCATTGACAGTTATAGCAATCAGCCCCAGCATTTT. It translates to CASIDSYSNQPQHF.